A single T cell receptor (beta chain) is shown here with its context. Antigen specificity is unknown. Vbeta (60) and Jbeta (13) primers were used in the PCR. TCRdb's table, derived via immunoSEQ multiplex PCR, lists solely in-frame clones and lacks some. The table lists roughly 190,000 clones, 80% to 90% of them singletons. The data originate from a study of cytomegalovirus exposure and HLA in healthy donors. Overall study results and limits: Per a prior analysis, the majority of TCR beta V segments were productive roughly 87% or roughly 30% of the time.

V lost 6 bases and J lost 4; bases outside the gene matches: 7. Germline CDR1 SGHAT, CDR2 FQNNGV. The CDR3 has 14 amino acids. The sequence was obtained from a man younger than 40 in good health and CMV-seronegative. Sequences were obtained from PBMCs. V is TRBV11-2 and J is TRBJ2-7; 9 bases agree with TRBD2. CDR3 coding DNA: TGTGCCAGCAGAGCCGGGACTAGCAGTTACGAGCAGTACTTC. Protein: CASRAGTSSYEQYF.